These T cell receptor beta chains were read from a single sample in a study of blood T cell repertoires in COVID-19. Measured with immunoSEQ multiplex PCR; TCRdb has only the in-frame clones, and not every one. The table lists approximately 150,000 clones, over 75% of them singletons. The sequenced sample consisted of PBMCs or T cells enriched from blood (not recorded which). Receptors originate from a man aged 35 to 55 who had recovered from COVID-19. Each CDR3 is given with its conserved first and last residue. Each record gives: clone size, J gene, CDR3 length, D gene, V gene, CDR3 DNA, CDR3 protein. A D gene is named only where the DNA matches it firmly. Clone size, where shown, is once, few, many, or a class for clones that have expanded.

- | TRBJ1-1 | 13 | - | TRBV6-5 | TGTGCCAGCGGGGTCCAGGAGGACACTGAAGCTTTCTTT | CASGVQEDTEAFF
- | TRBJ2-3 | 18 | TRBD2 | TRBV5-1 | TGCGCCAGCAGCCCACGACTAGCGGGGGGGCTTGGCACAGATACGCAGTATTTT | CASSPRLAGGLGTDTQYF
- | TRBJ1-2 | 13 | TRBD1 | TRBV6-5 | TGTGCCAGCGGAACAGGGGATAACTATGGCTACACCTTC | CASGTGDNYGYTF
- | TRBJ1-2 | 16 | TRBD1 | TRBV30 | TGTGCCTGGAGTCGACAGGGGTGGGAGGGTAACTATGGCTACACCTTC | CAWSRQGWEGNYGYTF
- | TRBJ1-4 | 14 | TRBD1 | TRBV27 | TGTGCCAGCAGAACACAGGGGCCGGGTGAAAAACTGTTTTTT | CASRTQGPGEKLFF
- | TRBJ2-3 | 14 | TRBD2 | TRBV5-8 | TGTGCCAGCAGCCTAACCGGGACTAGTAGTACGCAGTATTTT | CASSLTGTSSTQYF
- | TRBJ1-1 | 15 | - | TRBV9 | TGTGCCAGCAGCGTAGTGTCTGGGGGGAGCGCTGAAGCTTTCTTT | CASSVVSGGSAEAFF
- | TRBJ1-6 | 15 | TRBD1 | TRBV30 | TGTGCCTGGAGTTCAGGGGGTTCCTATAATTCACCCCTCCACTTT | CAWSSGGSYNSPLHF
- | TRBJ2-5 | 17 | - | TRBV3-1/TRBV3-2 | TGTGCCAGCAGCCAAGATCTAGGCCGGACTCCCCAAGAGACCCAGTACTTC | CASSQDLGRTPQETQYF
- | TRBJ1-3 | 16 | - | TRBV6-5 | TGTGCCAGCAGTTACAAGAATTGGAGGGCTGGAAACACCATATATTTT | CASSYKNWRAGNTIYF
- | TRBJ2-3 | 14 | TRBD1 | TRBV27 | TGTGCCAGCAGTTCGAACAGGGGACCAGATACGCAGTATTTT | CASSSNRGPDTQYF
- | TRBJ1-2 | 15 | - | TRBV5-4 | TGTGCCAGCAGCCTTAGTGGGGCCACTAACTATGGCTACACCTTC | CASSLSGATNYGYTF
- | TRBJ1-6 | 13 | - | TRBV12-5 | TGTGCTAGTGGTTTGCAGGGAGGTTCACCCCTCCACTTT | CASGLQGGSPLHF
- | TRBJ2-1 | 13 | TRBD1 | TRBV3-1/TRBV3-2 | TGTGCCAGCAGCGCCCGGGACAGGAGAGCGGGGTTCTTC | CASSARDRRAGFF
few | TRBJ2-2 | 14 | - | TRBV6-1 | TGTGCCAGCAGTGATTCCTGGCACACCGGGGAGCTGTTTTTT | CASSDSWHTGELFF
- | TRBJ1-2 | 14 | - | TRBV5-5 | TGTGCCAGCAGCTTGGGGAGGACCTATCAAGGCTACACCTTC | CASSLGRTYQGYTF
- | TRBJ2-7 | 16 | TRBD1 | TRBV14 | TGTGCCAGCAGCCGACGGGACAGCTTTCCCTCCTACGAGCAGTACTTC | CASSRRDSFPSYEQYF
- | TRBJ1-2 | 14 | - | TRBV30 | TGTGCCTGGAGGCAGTCGGCAGGGCAAGGTGGCTACACCTTC | CAWRQSAGQGGYTF
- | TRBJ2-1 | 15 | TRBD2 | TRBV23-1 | TGCGCCAGCGTCGGACTAGCGGGTGCCTTGGATGAGCAGTTCTTC | CASVGLAGALDEQFF
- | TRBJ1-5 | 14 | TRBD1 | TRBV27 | TGTGCCAGCAGAGGACAGGCCGGCAATCAGCCCCAGCATTTT | CASRGQAGNQPQHF
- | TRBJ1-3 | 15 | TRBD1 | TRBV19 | TGTGCCAGTAGTATTGGCGGGACAGGGGGAAACACCATATATTTT | CASSIGGTGGNTIYF
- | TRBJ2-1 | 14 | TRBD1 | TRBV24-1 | TGTGCCACCGAGACAGGGTCACCCCACAATGAGCAGTTCTTC | CATETGSPHNEQFF
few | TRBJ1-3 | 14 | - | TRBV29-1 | TGCAGCGTTTCCTCCACAGACTCTGGAAACACCATATATTTT | CSVSSTDSGNTIYF
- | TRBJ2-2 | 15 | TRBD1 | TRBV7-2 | TGTGCCAGCAGGAGGGGACAGGGGGGGACCGGGGAGCTGTTTTTT | CASRRGQGGTGELFF
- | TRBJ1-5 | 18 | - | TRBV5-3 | TGTGCCAGAAGCTTGCCCGTCCGCCGGAGGTATAGCAATCAGCCCCAGCATTTT | CARSLPVRRRYSNQPQHF
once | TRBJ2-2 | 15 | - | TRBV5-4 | TGTGCCAGCAGCTTAACTCCCGCGAACACCGGGGAGCTGTTTTTT | CASSLTPANTGELFF
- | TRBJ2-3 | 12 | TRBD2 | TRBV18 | TGTGCCAGCTCACCGTCTAGCGGGGACCTGTATTTT | CASSPSSGDLYF
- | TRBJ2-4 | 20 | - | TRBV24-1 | TGTGCCACCAGTGATTCTTACCCAACAGGAATTCTAAAAGGGAAAAACATTCAGTACTTC | CATSDSYPTGILKGKNIQYF
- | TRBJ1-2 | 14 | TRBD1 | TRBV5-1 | TGCGCCAGCAGCCAGGACAGGACTGGCTATGGCTACACCTTC | CASSQDRTGYGYTF
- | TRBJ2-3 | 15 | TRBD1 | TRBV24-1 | TGTGCCACCAGTGATGCCGACCGACAGGGTGACACGCAGTATTTT | CATSDADRQGDTQYF
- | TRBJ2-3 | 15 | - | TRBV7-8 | TGTGCCAGCAGCCCCGACCCCCAGACTAGTTTCCCGCAGTATTTT | CASSPDPQTSFPQYF
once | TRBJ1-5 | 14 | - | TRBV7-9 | TGTGCCAGCAGCTTGGGGGGGAAGAATCAGCCCCAGCATTTT | CASSLGGKNQPQHF
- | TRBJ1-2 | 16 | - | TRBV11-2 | TGTGCCAGCAGTACTATCCGGGAACACTTAAACTGGGGCTACACCTTC | CASSTIREHLNWGYTF
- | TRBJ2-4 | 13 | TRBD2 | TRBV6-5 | TGTGCCAGCAGACCTCAACTAGCGGATATTCAGTACTTC | CASRPQLADIQYF
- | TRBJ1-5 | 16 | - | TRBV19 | TGTGCCAGTAGTGGAGGGCGCCGCTTGAGCAATCAGCCCCAGCATTTT | CASSGGRRLSNQPQHF
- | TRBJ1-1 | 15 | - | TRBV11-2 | TGTGCCGCTCGCCAGGGTTGGGGAGGAAACACTGAAGCTTTCTTT | CAARQGWGGNTEAFF
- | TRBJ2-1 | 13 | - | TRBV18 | TGTGCCAGCTCACCTTCATCCTACAATGAGCAGTTCTTC | CASSPSSYNEQFF
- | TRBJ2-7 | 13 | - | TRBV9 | TGTGCCAGCAGCGTAGAATCGAGTTACGAGCAGTACTTC | CASSVESSYEQYF
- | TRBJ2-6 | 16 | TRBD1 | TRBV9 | TGTGCCAGCAGCGTCTCAGGGGGCGGCGGGGCCAACGTCCTGACTTTC | CASSVSGGGGANVLTF
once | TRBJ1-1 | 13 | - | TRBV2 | TGTGCCAGCAGCCCAACAGGGTTCACTGAAGCTTTCTTT | CASSPTGFTEAFF
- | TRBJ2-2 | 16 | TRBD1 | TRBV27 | TGTGCCAGCAGTATAATGGACAGGGGGGGGACCGGGGAGCTGTTTTTT | CASSIMDRGGTGELFF
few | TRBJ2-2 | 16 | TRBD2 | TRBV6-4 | TGTGCCAGCAGTGAACAGGGACTAGCGCACACCGGGGAGCTGTTTTTT | CASSEQGLAHTGELFF
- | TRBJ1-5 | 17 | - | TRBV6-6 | TGTGCCAGCAGCCGAAGCGGGACTTTGGGGGGCAATCAGCCCCAGCATTTT | CASSRSGTLGGNQPQHF
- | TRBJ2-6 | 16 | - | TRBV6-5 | TGTGCCAGCAGTTACTCACAGACCTCTGGGGCCAACGTCCTGACTTTC | CASSYSQTSGANVLTF
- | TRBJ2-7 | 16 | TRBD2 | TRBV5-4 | TGTGCCAGCAGCCCGGGACTAGCGGGGGCGAGGTACGAGCAGTACTTC | CASSPGLAGARYEQYF